This paragraph reports one T cell receptor (beta chain). Antigen specificity is unknown. TCRdb's table, derived via immunoSEQ multiplex PCR, lists solely in-frame clones and lacks some. The sample has about 74,000 clones, approximately 86% seen once. The data stem from a study of a mutant IDH1 vaccine in newly diagnosed glioma. Study as a whole: V12 corresponded to week 35 and V13 to week 47.

Time point: week 35, safety follow-up. The investigators gave 300 ug of mutant IDH1 20-mer peptide in each vaccine dose, together with topical imiquimod. The germline V gene has CDR1 SNHLY and CDR2 FYNNEI. This CDR3 has 15 residues. Trimming cost V 7 bases and J 2 bases; bases outside gene matches: 9. This sample comprised PBMCs, obtained from a glioma patient whose treatment included an IDH1 peptide vaccine. The chain couples TRBV2 to TRBJ2-7; the match to TRBD1 covers 9 bases. The sequence was collected from a man aged 30 to 39 with glioma. In DNA form, the CDR3 reads TGTGCCAGCATCCCCGGGACAGGGAGTACCTACGAGCAGTACTTC. Protein product: CASIPGTGSTYEQYF. Full variable domain (outside the CDR3, taken from reference TRBV2 and TRBJ2-7): EPEVTQTPSHQVTQMGQEVILRCVPISNHLYFYWYRQILGQKVEFLVSFYNNEISEKSEIFDDQFSVERPDGSNFTLKIRSTKLEDSAMYFCASIPGTGSTYEQYFGPGTRLTVT.